This TCR beta chain was profiled in a study of blood T cell repertoires in COVID-19. The assay was immunoSEQ multiplex PCR, and TCRdb's table has in-frame clones only and misses some. This table holds 35,000 to 50,000 clones, more than 85% found once. The CDR3 extends over 15 amino acids. The junction had 5 bases not matched to a gene; V was cut back by 3 bases and J by 4 bases. Per germline, CDR1 LNHDA and CDR2 SQIVND (reference sequence). Material: peripheral blood. V and J are TRBV19 and TRBJ2-2; 7 nucleotides agree with TRBD1. This receptor was identified in a man in his forties or fifties with active COVID-19. The CDR3 DNA follows: TGTGCCAGTAGTATGGGGACAGACCCCACCGGGGAGCTGTTTTTT. Translating it yields CASSMGTDPTGELFF.